A few counts support the clone carrying this T cell receptor (beta chain). Its antigen is not identified. The CDR3 covers 10 residues. V was clipped by 2 bases and J by 13 bases, with 3 bases between them. Germline lookup yields CDR1 SNHLY and CDR2 FYNNEI. Profiling of TCR beta VDJ combinations and CDR3 sequences used genomic DNA as template. TCRdb processed the reads anew with MiXCR; each CDR3 protein has one entry. This sample has roughly 130,000 distinct CDR3 sequences; 48% occur once, and the top ten carry under 3%. The data originate from a study of CD8+CD57+ T cells in acquired aplastic anemia. Study in general: Recorded DNA amounts for sorted CD4+ and CD8+ cells had an average of approximately 3.2 ug. Regarding the study as a whole: Patients and controls turned out to have twenty-nine CD8+ CDR3 sequences in common. Significance was not reached for CD8+ Simpson's diversity between patients and controls.

Sequencing was carried out using sorted CD4+, CD8+, or CD8+CD57+ T cells (not recorded which) from PBMCs. The V call is TRBV2, the J call TRBJ1-6; D ambiguous. The clonotype comes from a human donor in good health, serving as a control. The CDR3 here is CASSEPPLHF. As DNA, the CDR3 is TGTGCCAGCAGTGAACCCCCCCTCCACTTT.